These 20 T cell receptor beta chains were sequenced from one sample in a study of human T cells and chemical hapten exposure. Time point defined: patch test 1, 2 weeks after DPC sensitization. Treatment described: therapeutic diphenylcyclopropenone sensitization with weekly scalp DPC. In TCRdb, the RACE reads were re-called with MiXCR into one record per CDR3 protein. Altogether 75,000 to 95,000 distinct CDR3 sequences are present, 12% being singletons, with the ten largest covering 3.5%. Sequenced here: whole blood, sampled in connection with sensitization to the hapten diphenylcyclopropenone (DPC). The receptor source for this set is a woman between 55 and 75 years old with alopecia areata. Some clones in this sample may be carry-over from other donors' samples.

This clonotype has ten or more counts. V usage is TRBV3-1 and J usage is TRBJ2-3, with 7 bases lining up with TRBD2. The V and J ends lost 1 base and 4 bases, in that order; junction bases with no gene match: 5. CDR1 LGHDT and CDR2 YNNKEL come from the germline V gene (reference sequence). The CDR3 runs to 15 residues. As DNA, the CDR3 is TGTGCCAGCAGCCAAGTACGGGGGGTCGCAGATACGCAGTATTTT. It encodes CASSQVRGVADTQYF.

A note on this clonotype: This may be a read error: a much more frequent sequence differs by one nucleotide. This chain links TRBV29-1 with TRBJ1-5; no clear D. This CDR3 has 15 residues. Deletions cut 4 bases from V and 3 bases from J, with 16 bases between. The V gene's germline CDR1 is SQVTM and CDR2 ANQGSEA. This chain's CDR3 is CSVADGVLVNQPQHF. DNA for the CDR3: TGCAGCGTTGCAGACGGCGTTTTAGTCAATCAGCCCCAGCATTTT.

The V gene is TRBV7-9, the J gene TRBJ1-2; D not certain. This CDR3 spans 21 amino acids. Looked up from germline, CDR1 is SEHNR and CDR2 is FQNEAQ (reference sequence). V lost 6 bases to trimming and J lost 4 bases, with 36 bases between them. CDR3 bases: TGTGCCAGCAGTCGAAATCCAGCTGGGGAAAGCCGCAACACTCCCCTCTATGGCTACACCTTC. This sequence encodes CASSRNPAGESRNTPLYGYTF.

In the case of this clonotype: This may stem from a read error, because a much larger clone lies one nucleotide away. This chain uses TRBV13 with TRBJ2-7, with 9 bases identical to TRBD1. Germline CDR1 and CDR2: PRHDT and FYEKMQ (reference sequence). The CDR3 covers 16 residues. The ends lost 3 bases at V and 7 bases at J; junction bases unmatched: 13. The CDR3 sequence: CASSFSSGQGPKEQYF. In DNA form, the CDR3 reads TGTGCCAGCAGCTTTTCATCGGGACAGGGCCCCAAGGAGCAGTACTTC.

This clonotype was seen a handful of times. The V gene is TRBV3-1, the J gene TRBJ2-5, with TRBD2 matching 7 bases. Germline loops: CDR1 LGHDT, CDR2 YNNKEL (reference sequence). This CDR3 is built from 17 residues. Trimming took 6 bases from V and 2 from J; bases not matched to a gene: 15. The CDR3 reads CASSPGINGGFQETQYF. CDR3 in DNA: TGTGCCAGCAGTCCTGGGATTAACGGGGGGTTTCAAGAGACCCAGTACTTC.

CDR3 bases: TGTGCCAGCAGCCAAGATCAGGGGGAGGAAGAGACCCAGTACTTC. Its translation: CASSQDQGEEETQYF. V is TRBV4-2 and J is TRBJ2-5, with D tentatively TRBD1 (7 bases). The germline gives CDR1 LGHNA, CDR2 YNFKEQ. CDR3 length: 15 residues. V lost 0 bases to trimming and J lost 3 bases, with 11 bases between them.

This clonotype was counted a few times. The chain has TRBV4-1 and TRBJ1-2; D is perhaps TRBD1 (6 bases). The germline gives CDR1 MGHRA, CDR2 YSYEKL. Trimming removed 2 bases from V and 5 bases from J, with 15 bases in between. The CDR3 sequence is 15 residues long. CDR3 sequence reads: CASSQYTGFSYGYTF. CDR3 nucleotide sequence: TGCGCCAGCAGCCAATATACAGGGTTCTCATATGGCTACACCTTC.

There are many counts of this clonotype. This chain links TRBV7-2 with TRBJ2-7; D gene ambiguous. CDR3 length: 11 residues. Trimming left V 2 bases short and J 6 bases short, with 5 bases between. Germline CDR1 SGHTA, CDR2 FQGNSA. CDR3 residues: CASSLNFEQYF. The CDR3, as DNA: TGTGCCAGCAGCTTAAACTTCGAGCAGTACTTC. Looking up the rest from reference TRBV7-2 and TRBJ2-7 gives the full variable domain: GAGVSQSPSNKVTEKGKDVELRCDPISGHTALYWYRQSLGQGLEFLIYFQGNSAPDKSGLPSDRFSAERTGGSVSTLTIQRTQQEDSAVYLCASSLNFEQYFGPGTRLTVT.

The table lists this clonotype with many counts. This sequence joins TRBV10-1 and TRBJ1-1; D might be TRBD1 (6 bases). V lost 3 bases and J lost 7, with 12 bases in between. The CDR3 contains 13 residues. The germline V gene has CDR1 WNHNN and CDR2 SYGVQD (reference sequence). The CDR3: CASSDDQGYEAFF. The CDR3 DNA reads TGCGCCAGCAGTGATGACCAGGGGTATGAAGCTTTCTTT.

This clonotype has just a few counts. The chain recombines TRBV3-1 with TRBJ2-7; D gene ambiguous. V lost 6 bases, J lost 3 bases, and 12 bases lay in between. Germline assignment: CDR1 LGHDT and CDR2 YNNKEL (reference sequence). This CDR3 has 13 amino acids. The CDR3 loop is CASSSSSGYEQYF. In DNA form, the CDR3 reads TGTGCCAGCAGTTCCAGTTCGGGCTACGAGCAGTACTTC.

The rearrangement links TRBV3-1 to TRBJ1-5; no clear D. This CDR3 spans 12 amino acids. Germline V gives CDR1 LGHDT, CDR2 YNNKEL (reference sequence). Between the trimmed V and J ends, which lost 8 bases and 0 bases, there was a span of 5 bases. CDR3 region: CASGYSNQPQHF. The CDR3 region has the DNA TGTGCCAGCGGGTATAGCAATCAGCCCCAGCATTTT.

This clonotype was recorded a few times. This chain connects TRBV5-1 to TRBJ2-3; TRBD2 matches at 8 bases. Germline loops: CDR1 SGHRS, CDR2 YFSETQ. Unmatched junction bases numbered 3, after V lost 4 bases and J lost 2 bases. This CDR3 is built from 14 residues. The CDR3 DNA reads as TGCGCCAGCAGCGAGGGACTAGTCACAGATACGCAGTATTTT. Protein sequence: CASSEGLVTDTQYF.

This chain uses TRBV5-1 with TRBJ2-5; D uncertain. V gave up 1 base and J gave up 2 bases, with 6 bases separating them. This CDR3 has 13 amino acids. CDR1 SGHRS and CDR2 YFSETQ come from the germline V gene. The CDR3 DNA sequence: TGCGCCAGCAGCTTGCGACCTCAAGAGACCCAGTACTTC. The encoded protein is CASSLRPQETQYF.

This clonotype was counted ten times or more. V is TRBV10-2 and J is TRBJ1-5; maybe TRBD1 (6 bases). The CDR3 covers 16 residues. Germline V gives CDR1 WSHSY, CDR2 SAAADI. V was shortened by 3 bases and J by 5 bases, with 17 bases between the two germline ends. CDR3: CASSESRGIFDQPQHF. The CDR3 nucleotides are TGCGCCAGCAGTGAAAGTAGGGGGATCTTCGATCAGCCCCAGCATTTT.

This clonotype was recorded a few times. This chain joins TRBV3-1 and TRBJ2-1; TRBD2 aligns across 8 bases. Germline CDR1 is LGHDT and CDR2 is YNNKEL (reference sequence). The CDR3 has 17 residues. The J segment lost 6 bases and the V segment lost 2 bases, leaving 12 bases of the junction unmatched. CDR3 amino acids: CASSQTGPGTSSNEQFF. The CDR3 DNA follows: TGTGCCAGCAGCCAAACTGGTCCAGGGACTAGTTCCAATGAGCAGTTCTTC.

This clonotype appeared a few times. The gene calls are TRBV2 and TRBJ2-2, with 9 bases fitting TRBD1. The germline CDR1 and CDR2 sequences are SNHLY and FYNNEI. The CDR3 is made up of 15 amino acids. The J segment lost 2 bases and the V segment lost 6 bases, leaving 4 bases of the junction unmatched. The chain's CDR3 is CASRPGQGNTGELFF. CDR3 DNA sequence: TGTGCCAGCAGGCCGGGACAGGGAAACACCGGGGAGCTGTTTTTT.

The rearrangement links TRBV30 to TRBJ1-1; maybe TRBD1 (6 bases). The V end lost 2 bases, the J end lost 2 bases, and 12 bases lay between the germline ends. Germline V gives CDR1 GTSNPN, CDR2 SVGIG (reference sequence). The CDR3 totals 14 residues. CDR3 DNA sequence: TGTGCCTGGAGTACCCGGACAGAAAACACTGAAGCTTTCTTT. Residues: CAWSTRTENTEAFF.

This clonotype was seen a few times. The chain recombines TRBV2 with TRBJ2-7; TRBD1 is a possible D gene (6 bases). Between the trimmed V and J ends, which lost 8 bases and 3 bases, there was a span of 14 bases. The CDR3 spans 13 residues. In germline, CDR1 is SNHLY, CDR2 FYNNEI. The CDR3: CASGVQGYYEQYF. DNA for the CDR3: TGTGCCAGCGGAGTACAGGGATACTACGAGCAGTACTTC.

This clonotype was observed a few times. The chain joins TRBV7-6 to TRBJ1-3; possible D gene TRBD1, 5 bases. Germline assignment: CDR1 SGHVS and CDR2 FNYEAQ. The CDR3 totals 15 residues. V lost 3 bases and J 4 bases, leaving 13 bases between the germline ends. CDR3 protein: CASSFQGPPGNTIYF. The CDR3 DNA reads TGTGCCAGCAGCTTCCAGGGTCCGCCGGGAAACACCATATATTTT.

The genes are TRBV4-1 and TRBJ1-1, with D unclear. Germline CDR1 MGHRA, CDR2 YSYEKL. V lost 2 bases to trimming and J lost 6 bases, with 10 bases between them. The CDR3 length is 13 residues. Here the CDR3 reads CASSQRVLAEAFF. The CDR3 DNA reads TGCGCCAGCAGCCAAAGGGTATTAGCTGAAGCTTTCTTT.